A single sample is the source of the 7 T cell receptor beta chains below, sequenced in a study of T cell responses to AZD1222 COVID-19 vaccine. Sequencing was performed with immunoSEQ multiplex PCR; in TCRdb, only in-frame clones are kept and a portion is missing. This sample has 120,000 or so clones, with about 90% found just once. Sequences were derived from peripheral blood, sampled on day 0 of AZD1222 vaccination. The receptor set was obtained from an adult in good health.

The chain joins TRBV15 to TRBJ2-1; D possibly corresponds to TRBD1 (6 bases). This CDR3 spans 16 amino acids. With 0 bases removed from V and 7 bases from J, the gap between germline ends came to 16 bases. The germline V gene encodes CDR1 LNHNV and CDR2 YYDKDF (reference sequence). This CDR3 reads CATSREVAGVQNEQFF. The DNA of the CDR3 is TGTGCCACCAGCAGAGAAGTGGCAGGGGTCCAGAATGAGCAGTTCTTC. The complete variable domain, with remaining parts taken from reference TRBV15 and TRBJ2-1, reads DAMVIQNPRYQVTQFGKPVTLSCSQTLNHNVMYWYQQKSSQAPKLLFHYYDKDFNNEADTPDNFQSRRPNTSFCFLDIRSPGLGDTAMYLCATSREVAGVQNEQFFGPGTRLTVL.

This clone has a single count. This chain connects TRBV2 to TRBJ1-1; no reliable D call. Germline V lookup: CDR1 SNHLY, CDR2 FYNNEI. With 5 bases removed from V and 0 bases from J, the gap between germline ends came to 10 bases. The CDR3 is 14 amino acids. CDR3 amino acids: CASSQDGMNTEAFF. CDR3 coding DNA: TGTGCCAGCAGTCAGGACGGAATGAACACTGAAGCTTTCTTT.

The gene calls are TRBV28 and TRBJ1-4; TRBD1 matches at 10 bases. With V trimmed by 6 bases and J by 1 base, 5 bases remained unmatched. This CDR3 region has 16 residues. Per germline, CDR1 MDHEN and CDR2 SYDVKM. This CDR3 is CASRSGQGITNEKLFF. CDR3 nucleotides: TGTGCCAGCAGGTCGGGACAGGGGATAACTAATGAAAAACTGTTTTTT.

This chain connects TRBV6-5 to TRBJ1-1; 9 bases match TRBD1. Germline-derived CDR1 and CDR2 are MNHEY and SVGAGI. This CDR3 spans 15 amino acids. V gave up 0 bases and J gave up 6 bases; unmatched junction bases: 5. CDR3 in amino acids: CASSYSGTGRSEAFF. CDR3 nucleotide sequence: TGTGCCAGCAGTTACTCTGGGACAGGGAGGTCTGAAGCTTTCTTT.

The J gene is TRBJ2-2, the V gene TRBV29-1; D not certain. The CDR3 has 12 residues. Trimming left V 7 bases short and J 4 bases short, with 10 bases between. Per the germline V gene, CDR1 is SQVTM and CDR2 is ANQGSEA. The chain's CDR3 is CSEMTGTGELFF. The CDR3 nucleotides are TGCAGCGAGATGACGGGCACCGGGGAGCTGTTTTTT.

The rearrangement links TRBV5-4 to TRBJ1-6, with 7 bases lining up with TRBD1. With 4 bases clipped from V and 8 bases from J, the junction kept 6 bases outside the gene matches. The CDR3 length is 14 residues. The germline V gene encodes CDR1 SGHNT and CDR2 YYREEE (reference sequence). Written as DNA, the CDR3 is TGTGCCAGCAGCCTAGACAGGGATCATTCACCCCTCCACTTT. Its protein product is CASSLDRDHSPLHF.

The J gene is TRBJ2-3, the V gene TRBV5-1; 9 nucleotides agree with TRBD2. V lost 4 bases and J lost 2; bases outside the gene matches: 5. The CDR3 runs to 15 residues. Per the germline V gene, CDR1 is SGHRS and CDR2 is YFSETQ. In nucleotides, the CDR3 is TGCGCCAGCAGCGGACCTAGCGGGGCCACAGATACGCAGTATTTT. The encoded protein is CASSGPSGATDTQYF.